This T cell receptor beta chain was sequenced for a study of beta chain features in type 1 diabetes. Across the study: Sorted cell examination encompassed approximately 110 million cells across all samples. Study results and caveats: Among patients with Type 1 diabetes, TCRB CDR3s were moderately but significantly shorter in every one of the four CD4+ subsets. Type 1 diabetes patients had VDJ junctions that carried fewer insertions and more deletions. The question of HLA type influencing TCRB rearrangement was one that remained unresolved here.

Every donor provided one heparinised blood draw, which averaged roughly 120 mL. What was sequenced were expressed TCRB transcripts, since all of the isolated RNA had been reverse transcribed. The assay was immunoSEQ multiplex PCR, and TCRdb's table has in-frame clones only and misses some. Of hundreds of thousands of clones listed, around 15% are singletons. A remark on this clone: Its antigen remains unidentified.

The length of the CDR3 is 14 residues. The germline gives CDR1 SEHNR, CDR2 FQNEAQ (reference sequence). Between the trimmed V and J ends, which lost 3 bases and 4 bases, there was a span of 10 bases. The gene calls are TRBV7-9 and TRBJ1-3, with D hard to call. Input material: naive CD4+ T cells from blood. The clonotype originates from a man younger than 30 with type 1 diabetes. CDR3 loop: CASSFKDGGNTIYF. DNA for the CDR3: TGTGCCAGCAGCTTCAAGGACGGCGGAAACACCATATATTTT.